The 32 T cell receptor beta chains listed next were all sequenced from one sample in a study of vaccination and CD4 T cells after COVID-19 (dated by TCRdb to between 2022 and 2023). Antigens for these TCRs are unknown. The sample's treatment or condition label, decoded: roughly 10-day PBMC culture with coronavirus spike peptide pools or control peptides (ViraFEST assay). To prepare the library, PCR was applied. TCRdb names Illumina iSeq 100 as the instrument used. DNA from cultured CD4+ T cells underwent TCR sequencing with the Oncomine TCR Beta short-read assay at the Johns Hopkins FTIC core. TCRdb reprocessed the public reads (quality trimming at Q25 with fastp, clone calling with MiXCR) and kept in-frame beta chains. Each entry merges the rows of one CDR3 protein and shows their most common DNA and genes. The sample table holds about 15,000 distinct CDR3 sequences, of which around three fifths were seen once. Of the sample, about 12% is held by the ten largest clones.

Sequenced input: CD4+ T cells from blood, cultured in vitro. The receptors here all came from a human donor who had recovered from COVID-19.

The chain links TRBV27 to TRBJ1-6; no clear D gene. V lost 2 bases to trimming and J lost 6 bases, with 14 bases between them. The CDR3 spans 16 residues. The germline V gene has CDR1 MNHEY and CDR2 SMNVEV (reference sequence). This CDR3 reads CASSLDNGTANSPLHF. DNA of the CDR3: TGTGCCAGCAGTTTAGACAACGGCACAGCTAATTCACCCCTCCACTTT.

J is TRBJ1-2 and V is TRBV7-9, with D possibly being TRBD1 (5 bases). The CDR3 extends over 13 amino acids. Looked up from germline, CDR1 is SEHNR and CDR2 is FQNEAQ (reference sequence). Trimming removed 4 bases at V and 3 bases at J, with 9 bases between. The CDR3 region has the DNA TGTGCCAGCAGCTCGGGGCTGGACTATGGCTACACCTTC. Protein product: CASSSGLDYGYTF.

The gene calls are TRBV9 and TRBJ1-2; TRBD1 aligns across 8 bases. The germline V gene has CDR1 SGDLS and CDR2 YYNGEE. The CDR3 loop spans 14 amino acids. V trimming: 0 bases; J trimming: 5 bases; junction bases outside the gene matches: 3. In DNA form, the CDR3 reads TGTGCCAGCAGCGTAGATAGGACAGGGTATGGCTACACCTTC. This encodes CASSVDRTGYGYTF.

V is TRBV28 and J is TRBJ1-2, with unresolved D. Germline assignment: CDR1 MDHEN and CDR2 SYDVKM. This CDR3 comprises 15 residues. V lost 5 bases to trimming and J lost 7 bases, with 20 bases between them. The chain's CDR3 is CASSPGPWGEAGYTF. For the CDR3, the DNA is TGTGCCAGCAGTCCCGGTCCCTGGGGAGAGGCTGGCTACACCTTC.

This chain connects TRBV6-1 to TRBJ2-7, with 8 nucleotides matching TRBD1. The V gene end was trimmed by 10 bases and the J gene end by 1 base; junction bases not matched to a gene: 9. CDR3 length: 14 amino acids. Germline CDR1 and CDR2: MNHNS and SASEGT. CDR3 sequence reads: CATVRRQGSYEQYF. DNA of the CDR3: TGTGCCACCGTTCGTCGACAGGGGTCCTACGAGCAGTACTTC.

Relative to its sample, this clonotype is medium-sized. V is TRBV15 and J is TRBJ1-2; tentative D call: TRBD1 (5 bases). V was pared by 0 bases and J by 6 bases, with 17 bases between. Germline V gene lookup returns CDR1 LNHNV and CDR2 YYDKDF (reference sequence). CDR3 length: 16 residues. The CDR3 loop is CATSRDRRAGIDGYTF. CDR3 in DNA: TGTGCCACCAGCAGAGATCGTAGGGCAGGGATAGATGGCTACACCTTC.

The count of this clonotype is one. The V call is TRBV4-1, the J call TRBJ1-1; D call uncertain. The germline gives CDR1 MGHRA, CDR2 YSYEKL. The CDR3 contains 14 residues. The V and J ends lost 2 bases and 1 base respectively, with 8 bases between them. DNA for the CDR3: TGCGCCAGCAGCCAATTCCCGGCGAACACTGAAGCTTTCTTT. This sequence encodes CASSQFPANTEAFF.

V and J are TRBV29-1 and TRBJ1-1; D call uncertain. The germline V gene encodes CDR1 SQVTM and CDR2 ANQGSEA. Trimming pared 4 bases from V and 4 bases from J, leaving 7 bases between. CDR3 length: 11 amino acids. CDR3 sequence (DNA): TGCAGCGTTGTCCCCATCACTGAAGCTTTCTTT. Its protein is CSVVPITEAFF.

The chain joins TRBV28 to TRBJ2-6, with 16 bases fitting TRBD2. CDR3 length: 20 amino acids. CDR1 is MDHEN, CDR2 SYDVKM, per germline. The V gene end was trimmed by 4 bases and the J gene end by 4 bases; junction bases not matched to a gene: 10. In DNA, the CDR3 is TGTGCCAGCAGTTCCACGGGACTAGCGGGAGGGCCGGCCGGGGCCAACGTCCTGACTTTC. It encodes CASSSTGLAGGPAGANVLTF. Supplemented by reference TRBV28 and TRBJ2-6, the full variable domain reads DVKVTQSSRYLVKRTGEKVFLECVQDMDHENMFWYRQDPGLGLRLIYFSYDVKMKEKGDIPEGYSVSREKKERFSLILESASTNQTSMYLCASSSTGLAGGPAGANVLTFGAGSRLTVL.

This chain links TRBV6-1 with TRBJ2-2, with a tentative D call TRBD2 (5 bases). The CDR3 consists of 15 residues. CDR1 MNHNS and CDR2 SASEGT come from the germline V gene. The V gene lost 6 bases and the J gene lost 0 bases, with 11 bases spanning the gap. The CDR3 protein is CASRGERTNTGELFF. CDR3 coding DNA: TGTGCCAGCAGAGGTGAGCGGACGAACACCGGGGAGCTGTTTTTT.

The V and J genes are TRBV5-4 and TRBJ2-2; tentatively, D is TRBD1 or TRBD2 (6 bases each). Trimming removed 2 bases from V and 0 bases from J, with 8 bases in between. Looked up from germline, CDR1 is SGHNT and CDR2 is YYREEE (reference sequence). This CDR3 region has 15 residues. The DNA of the CDR3 is TGTGCCAGCAGCTTTGGGGGGCCGAACACCGGGGAGCTGTTTTTT. This codes for CASSFGGPNTGELFF.

The chain carries TRBV21-1 and TRBJ2-3. TRBV21-1 is designated a pseudogene. This CDR3 contains 14 residues. CDR3 sequence (DNA): TGTGCCAGCAGCAAAGTCGATGGGTTAGATACGCAGTATTTT. Its protein is CASSKVDGLDTQYF.

This clonotype was counted between two and nine times. J is TRBJ2-1 and V is TRBV20-1, with 12 bases fitting TRBD2. Germline CDR1 is DFQATT and CDR2 is SNEGSKA (reference sequence). The CDR3 spans 16 residues. Trimming at V came to 6 bases and at J to 4 bases, leaving 10 bases not matched to a gene. For the CDR3, the DNA is TGCAGTGCCCGGCGACTAGCGGGAGTGGGGTACAATGAGCAGTTCTTC. Translation: CSARRLAGVGYNEQFF.

This chain connects TRBV7-9 to TRBJ2-2; D not resolved. Per the germline V gene, CDR1 is SEHNR and CDR2 is FQNEAQ (reference sequence). This CDR3 has 15 amino acids. The V and J ends lost 10 bases and 0 bases respectively, with 15 bases between them. The CDR3 spells CATPAEPSNTGELFF. Written as DNA, the CDR3 is TGTGCCACCCCCGCGGAACCGTCGAACACCGGGGAGCTGTTTTTT.

The chain has TRBV6-5 and TRBJ1-5, with TRBD1 matching over 9 bases. This CDR3 is built from 14 residues. V lost 2 bases and J lost 5; bases outside the gene matches: 1. Germline CDR1 is MNHEY and CDR2 is SVGAGI. The DNA for the CDR3 is TGTGCCAGCAGTTACGGGACAGGGTATCAGCCCCAGCATTTT. Protein product: CASSYGTGYQPQHF.

The chain couples TRBV5-8 to TRBJ2-7; D might be TRBD1 (6 bases). CDR1 and CDR2 (germline): SGHTS, YDEGEE. Trimming removed 4 bases from V and 2 bases from J, with 16 bases in between. This CDR3 spans 15 amino acids. This chain's CDR3 is CASSRRLQGPYEQYF. The CDR3 DNA reads TGTGCCAGCAGCCGAAGGCTACAGGGACCCTACGAGCAGTACTTC.

This clonotype has more than one count but fewer than ten. This chain links TRBV24-1 with TRBJ1-3; D is undetermined. Germline CDR1 reads KGHDR; CDR2 reads SFDVKD. The CDR3 is 13 amino acids. Between the trimmed V and J ends, which lost 12 bases and 0 bases, there was a span of 11 bases. CDR3 in amino acids: CASQGNSGNTIYF. CDR3 nucleotides: TGTGCCTCCCAAGGCAACTCTGGAAACACCATATATTTT.

This clonotype was counted between two and nine times. The chain has TRBV6-1 and TRBJ1-6, with 10 bases lining up with TRBD1. Germline CDR1 is MNHNS and CDR2 is SASEGT. The CDR3 sequence is 16 residues long. After removal of 8 bases from V and 7 bases from J, the junction contained 11 bases not matched to a gene. The CDR3 sequence is CASGSGTGVRNSPLHF. The CDR3 coding sequence is TGTGCCAGCGGGTCCGGGACAGGGGTTAGGAATTCACCCCTCCACTTT.

The chain recombines TRBV19 with TRBJ1-2, with D tentatively TRBD1 (5 bases). V lost 3 bases, J lost 0 bases, and 11 bases lay in between. CDR3 length equals 15 residues. Germline CDR1 is LNHDA and CDR2 is SQIVND (reference sequence). Written as DNA, the CDR3 is TGTGCCAGTAGTATCCCGGGACGTACTAACTATGGCTACACCTTC. Translation gives CASSIPGRTNYGYTF. Looking up the rest from reference TRBV19 and TRBJ1-2 gives the full variable domain: DGGITQSPKYLFRKEGQNVTLSCEQNLNHDAMYWYRQDPGQGLRLIYYSQIVNDFQKGDIAEGYSVSREKKESFPLTVTSAQKNPTAFYLCASSIPGRTNYGYTFGSGTRLTVV.

This clonotype was detected only a few times. J is TRBJ1-6 and V is TRBV30; a weak D match, TRBD1 (6 bases). CDR3 length: 14 amino acids. The V gene's germline CDR1 is GTSNPN and CDR2 SVGIG (reference sequence). V lost 2 bases, J lost 10 bases, and 15 bases lay in between. The CDR3 reads CAWSTGLVGSPLHF. Written as DNA, the CDR3 is TGTGCCTGGAGTACAGGGTTGGTCGGATCACCCCTCCACTTT. The complete variable domain, with remaining parts taken from reference TRBV30 and TRBJ1-6, reads SQTIHQWPATLVQPVGSPLSLECTVEGTSNPNLYWYRQAAGRGLQLLFYSVGIGQISSEVPQNLSASRPQDRQFILSSKKLLLSDSGFYLCAWSTGLVGSPLHFGNGTRLTVT.

The rearrangement joins TRBV3-1 to TRBJ2-1; D gene uncertain. The CDR3 contains 14 residues. V lost 3 bases and J 5 bases, leaving 11 bases between the germline ends. Germline V gives CDR1 LGHDT, CDR2 YNNKEL (reference sequence). The CDR3, as DNA: TGTGCCAGCAGCCAGACTGTTGACAACAATGAGCAGTTCTTC. Translated, it gives CASSQTVDNNEQFF.

J is TRBJ1-6 and V is TRBV7-9; D uncertain. Per germline, CDR1 SEHNR and CDR2 FQNEAQ (reference sequence). There are 16 residues in the CDR3. Trimming removed 5 bases at V and 10 bases at J, with 21 bases between. The DNA of the CDR3 is TGTGCCAGCAGCGAAGGAGGCCCTCCGGGTCCATCACCCCTCCACTTT. Protein: CASSEGGPPGPSPLHF.

This clonotype appeared a single time. This sequence joins TRBV19 and TRBJ1-2, with 9 positions matching TRBD1. The length of the CDR3 is 16 residues. Losses at the gene ends were 6 bases for V and 4 bases for J; bases not matched to a gene: 12. Germline CDR1 and CDR2: LNHDA and SQIVND (reference sequence). The CDR3 bases are TGTGCCAGTAGCCCCGGGACAGGGTTTGGATTCTATGGCTACACCTTC. Its translation: CASSPGTGFGFYGYTF.

This rearrangement joins TRBV5-1 to TRBJ2-5; possibly TRBD1 or TRBD2 for D (6 bases each). V lost 4 bases and J lost 2, with 12 bases in between. Germline V lookup: CDR1 SGHRS, CDR2 YFSETQ. The length of the CDR3 is 14 residues. This CDR3 is CASSPGAVQETQYF. The CDR3 DNA reads TGCGCCAGCAGCCCGGGGGCAGTGCAAGAGACCCAGTACTTC. The full variable domain, rest sourced from reference TRBV5-1 and TRBJ2-5, is KAGVTQTPRYLIKTRGQQVTLSCSPISGHRSVSWYQQTPGQGLQFLFEYFSETQRNKGNFPGRFSGRQFSNSRSEMNVSTLELGDSALYLCASSPGAVQETQYFGPGTRLLVL.

The genes are TRBV19 and TRBJ2-7; 9 nucleotides line up with TRBD1. Germline V lookup: CDR1 LNHDA, CDR2 SQIVND (reference sequence). The length of the CDR3 is 15 residues. Trimming at V came to 3 bases and at J to 2 bases, leaving 5 bases not matched to a gene. The CDR3 coding sequence is TGTGCCAGTAGTATTCCCGGGACAGGGACCTACGAGCAGTACTTC. Translation: CASSIPGTGTYEQYF.

The chain carries TRBV20-1 and TRBJ2-7, with D tentatively TRBD1 (6 bases). Germline values: CDR1 DFQATT, CDR2 SNEGSKA (reference sequence). The V and J ends lost 2 bases and 3 bases respectively, with 17 bases between them. CDR3 size: 15 residues. CDR3 sequence: CSARSPRDTYYEQYF. DNA for the CDR3: TGCAGTGCTAGATCCCCTAGGGACACGTACTACGAGCAGTACTTC.

This clonotype appeared a few times. This chain connects TRBV6-1 to TRBJ1-1, with D perhaps TRBD1 (5 bases). Germline lookup yields CDR1 MNHNS and CDR2 SASEGT. There are 17 residues in the CDR3. The V and J ends lost 3 bases and 0 bases respectively, with 17 bases between them. The CDR3 DNA reads as TGTGCCAGCAGTGAGGGACCCGCCCGGTTGATGAACACTGAAGCTTTCTTT. Encoded protein: CASSEGPARLMNTEAFF.

This clonotype was detected a few times. This sequence joins TRBV20-1 and TRBJ1-4; possible D gene TRBD1, 5 bases. Germline V gene lookup returns CDR1 DFQATT and CDR2 SNEGSKA (reference sequence). The ends were cut back, 0 bases at V and 10 bases at J, with 18 bases in the middle. This CDR3 comprises 15 residues. CDR3 region: CSAREVKGARGKLFF. The CDR3 region has the DNA TGCAGTGCTAGAGAAGTCAAGGGTGCGAGGGGAAAACTGTTTTTT.

This clonotype was seen more than once but under ten times. This chain uses TRBV6-5 with TRBJ2-1, with TRBD1 as a possible D gene (5 bases). The CDR3 is 12 residues long. Trimming stripped 4 bases from V and 8 bases from J, with 9 bases between. CDR1 MNHEY and CDR2 SVGAGI come from the germline V gene. CDR3 residues: CASSLEGDEQFF. The CDR3 DNA reads TGTGCCAGCAGTTTAGAAGGGGATGAGCAGTTCTTC.

V gene TRBV6-1 combines with J gene TRBJ2-7, with D possibly TRBD1 on 6 matching bases. V was pared by 5 bases and J by 2 bases, with 22 bases between. The CDR3 runs to 17 residues. Germline V gene lookup returns CDR1 MNHNS and CDR2 SASEGT. CDR3 DNA sequence: TGTGCCAGCAGTCGGGGCTTCACAGGGAAAATGACCTACGAGCAGTACTTC. Translated: CASSRGFTGKMTYEQYF.

The count of this clonotype is one. The chain couples TRBV15 to TRBJ2-5, with D unresolved. CDR1 and CDR2 from the germline V gene are LNHNV and YYDKDF (reference sequence). CDR3 length: 14 residues. Trimming pared 1 base from V and 5 bases from J, leaving 11 bases between. CDR3 amino acids: CATSRAKSSETQYF. The CDR3 bases are TGTGCCACCAGCAGAGCCAAAAGCTCCGAGACCCAGTACTTC.

This chain links TRBV20-1 with TRBJ1-2; D is undetermined. With 4 bases removed from V and 4 bases from J, the gap between germline ends came to 7 bases. The CDR3 consists of 11 residues. Germline CDR1 reads DFQATT; CDR2 reads SNEGSKA (reference sequence). The CDR3 sequence is CSATNIYGYTF. The CDR3 DNA is TGCAGTGCTACTAACATCTATGGCTACACCTTC.